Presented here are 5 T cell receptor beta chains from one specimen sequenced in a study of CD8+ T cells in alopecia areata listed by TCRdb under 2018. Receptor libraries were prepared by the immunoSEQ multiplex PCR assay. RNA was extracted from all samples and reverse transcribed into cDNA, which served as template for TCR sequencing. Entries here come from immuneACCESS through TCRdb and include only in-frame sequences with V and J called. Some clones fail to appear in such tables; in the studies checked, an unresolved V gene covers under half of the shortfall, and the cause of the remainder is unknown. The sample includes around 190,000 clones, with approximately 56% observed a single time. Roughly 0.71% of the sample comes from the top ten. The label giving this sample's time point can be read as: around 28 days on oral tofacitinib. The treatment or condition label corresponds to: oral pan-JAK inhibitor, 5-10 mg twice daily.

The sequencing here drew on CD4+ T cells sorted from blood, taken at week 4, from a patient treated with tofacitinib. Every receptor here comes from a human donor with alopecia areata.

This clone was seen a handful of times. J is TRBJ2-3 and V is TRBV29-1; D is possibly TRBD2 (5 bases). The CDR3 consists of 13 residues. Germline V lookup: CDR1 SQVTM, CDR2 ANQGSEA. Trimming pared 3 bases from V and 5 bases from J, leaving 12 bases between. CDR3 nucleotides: TGCAGCGTTGATTTGGGAGAGTTAGATACGCAGTATTTT. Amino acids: CSVDLGELDTQYF.

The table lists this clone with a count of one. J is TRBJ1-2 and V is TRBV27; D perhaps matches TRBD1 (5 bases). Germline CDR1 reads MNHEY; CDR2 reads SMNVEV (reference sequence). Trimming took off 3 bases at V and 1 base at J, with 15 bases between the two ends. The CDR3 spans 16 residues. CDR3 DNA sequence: TGTGCCAGCAGTTTGTCCGGGACGACATATAACTATGGCTACACCTTC. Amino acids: CASSLSGTTYNYGYTF.

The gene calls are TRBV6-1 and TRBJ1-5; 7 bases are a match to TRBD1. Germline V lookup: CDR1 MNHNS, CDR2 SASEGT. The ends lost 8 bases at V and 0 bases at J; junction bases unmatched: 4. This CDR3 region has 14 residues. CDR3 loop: CASHRGYSNQPQHF. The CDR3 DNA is TGTGCCAGCCACAGGGGCTATAGCAATCAGCCCCAGCATTTT.

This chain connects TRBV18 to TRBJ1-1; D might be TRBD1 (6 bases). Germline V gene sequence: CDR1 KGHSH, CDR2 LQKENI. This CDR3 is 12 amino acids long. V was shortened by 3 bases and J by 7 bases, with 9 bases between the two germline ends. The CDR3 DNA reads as TGTGCCAGCTCACCCGACAGGCTTGAAGCTTTCTTT. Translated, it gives CASSPDRLEAFF.

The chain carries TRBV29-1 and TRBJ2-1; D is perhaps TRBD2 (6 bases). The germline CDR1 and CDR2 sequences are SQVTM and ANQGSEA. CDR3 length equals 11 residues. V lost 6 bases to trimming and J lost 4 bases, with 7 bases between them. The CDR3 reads CSVGRYNEQFF. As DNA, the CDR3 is TGCAGCGTAGGGAGGTACAATGAGCAGTTCTTC.